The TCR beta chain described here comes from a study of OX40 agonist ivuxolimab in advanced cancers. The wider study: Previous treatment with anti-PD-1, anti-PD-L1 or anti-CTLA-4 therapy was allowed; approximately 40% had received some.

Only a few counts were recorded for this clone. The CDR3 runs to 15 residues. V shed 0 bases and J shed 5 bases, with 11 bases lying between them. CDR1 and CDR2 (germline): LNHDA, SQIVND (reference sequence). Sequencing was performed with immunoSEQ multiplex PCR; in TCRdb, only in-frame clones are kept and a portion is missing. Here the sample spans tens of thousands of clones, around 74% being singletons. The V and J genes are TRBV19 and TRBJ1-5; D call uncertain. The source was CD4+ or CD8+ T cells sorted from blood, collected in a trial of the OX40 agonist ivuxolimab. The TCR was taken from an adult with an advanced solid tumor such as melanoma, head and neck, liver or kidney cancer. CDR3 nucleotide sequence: TGTGCCAGTAGTATAGACGGTACCAGATATCAGCCCCAGCATTTT. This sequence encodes CASSIDGTRYQPQHF. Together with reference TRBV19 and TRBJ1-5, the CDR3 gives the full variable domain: DGGITQSPKYLFRKEGQNVTLSCEQNLNHDAMYWYRQDPGQGLRLIYYSQIVNDFQKGDIAEGYSVSREKKESFPLTVTSAQKNPTAFYLCASSIDGTRYQPQHFGDGTRLSIL.